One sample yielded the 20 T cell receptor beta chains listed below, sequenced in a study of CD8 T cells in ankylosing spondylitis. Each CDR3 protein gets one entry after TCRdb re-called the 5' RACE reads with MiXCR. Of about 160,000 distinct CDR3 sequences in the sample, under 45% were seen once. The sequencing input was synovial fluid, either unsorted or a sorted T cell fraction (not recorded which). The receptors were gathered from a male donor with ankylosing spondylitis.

The CDR3 bases are TGTGCCAGCACTATCTCCCCGGTGGGGACAGGGTATTACCCCAGGTACAATGAGCAGTTCTTC. Its protein is CASTISPVGTGYYPRYNEQFF. The V call is TRBV6-2 or TRBV6-3, the J call TRBJ2-1, with 9 bases identical to TRBD1. CDR3 length: 21 residues. The germline V gene has CDR1 MNHEY and CDR2 SVGEGT. With 7 bases clipped from V and 4 bases from J, the junction kept 26 bases outside the gene matches.

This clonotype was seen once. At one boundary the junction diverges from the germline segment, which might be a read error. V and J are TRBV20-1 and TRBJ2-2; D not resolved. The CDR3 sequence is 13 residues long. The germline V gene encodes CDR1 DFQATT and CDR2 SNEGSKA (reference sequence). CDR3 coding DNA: TGCAGCGCTAGGCCAGGAGACACCGGGGAGCTGTTTTTT. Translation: CSARPGDTGELFF.

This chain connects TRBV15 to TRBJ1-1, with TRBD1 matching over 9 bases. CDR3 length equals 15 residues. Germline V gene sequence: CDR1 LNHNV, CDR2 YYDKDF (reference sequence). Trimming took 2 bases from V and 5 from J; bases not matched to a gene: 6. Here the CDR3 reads CATSRRQGGLTEAFF. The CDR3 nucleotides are TGTGCCACCAGCAGAAGACAGGGGGGTTTGACTGAAGCTTTCTTT.

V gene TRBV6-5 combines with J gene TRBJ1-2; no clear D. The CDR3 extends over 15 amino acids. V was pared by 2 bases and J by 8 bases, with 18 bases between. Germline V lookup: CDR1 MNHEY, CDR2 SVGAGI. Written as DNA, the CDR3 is TGTGCCAGCAGTTACGTGCCGTATACCGTGTCCGGCTACACCTTC. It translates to CASSYVPYTVSGYTF.

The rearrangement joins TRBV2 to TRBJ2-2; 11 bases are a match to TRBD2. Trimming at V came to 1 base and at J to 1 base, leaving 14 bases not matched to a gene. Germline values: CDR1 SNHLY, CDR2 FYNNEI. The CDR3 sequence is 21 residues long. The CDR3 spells CASSEGMGLAGGYLNTGELFF. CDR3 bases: TGTGCCAGCAGTGAAGGCATGGGGCTAGCGGGGGGCTACTTGAACACCGGGGAGCTGTTTTTT. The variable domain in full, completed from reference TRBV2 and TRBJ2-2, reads EPEVTQTPSHQVTQMGQEVILRCVPISNHLYFYWYRQILGQKVEFLVSFYNNEISEKSEIFDDQFSVERPDGSNFTLKIRSTKLEDSAMYFCASSEGMGLAGGYLNTGELFFGEGSRLTVL.

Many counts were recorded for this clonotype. CDR3 DNA: TGTGCCAGCAGCAAAGGGGCGGACAGGGGATCCTACGAGCAGTACTTC. Its translation is CASSKGADRGSYEQYF. The chain is built from TRBV21-1 and TRBJ2-7; TRBD1, the table's D call, was not compared with the DNA. TRBV21-1 constitutes a pseudogene. CDR3 length equals 16 residues.

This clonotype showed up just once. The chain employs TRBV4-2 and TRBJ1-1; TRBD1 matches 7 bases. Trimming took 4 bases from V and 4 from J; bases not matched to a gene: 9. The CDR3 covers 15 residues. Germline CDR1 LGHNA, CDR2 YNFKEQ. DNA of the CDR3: TGTGCCAGCAGCCTCCGGGACAGCTTAACCACTGAAGCTTTCTTT. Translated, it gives CASSLRDSLTTEAFF.

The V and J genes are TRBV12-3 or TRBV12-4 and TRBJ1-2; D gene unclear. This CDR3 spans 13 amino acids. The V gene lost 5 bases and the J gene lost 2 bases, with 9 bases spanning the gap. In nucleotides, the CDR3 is TGTGCCAGCAGTCCAACAACAAACTATGGCTACACCTTC. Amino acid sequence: CASSPTTNYGYTF.

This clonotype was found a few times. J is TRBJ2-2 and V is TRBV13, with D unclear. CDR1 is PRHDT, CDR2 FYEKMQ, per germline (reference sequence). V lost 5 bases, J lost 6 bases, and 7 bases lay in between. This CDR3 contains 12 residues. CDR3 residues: CASSPSSGELFF. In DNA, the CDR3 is TGTGCCAGCAGCCCGTCTTCCGGGGAGCTGTTTTTT.

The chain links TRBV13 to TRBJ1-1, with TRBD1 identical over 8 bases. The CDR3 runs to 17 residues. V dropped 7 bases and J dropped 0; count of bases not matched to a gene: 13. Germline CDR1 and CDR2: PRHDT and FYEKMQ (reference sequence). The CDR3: CASINFRGREVNTEAFF. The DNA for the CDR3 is TGTGCCAGCATCAACTTCAGGGGGCGCGAGGTGAACACTGAAGCTTTCTTT.

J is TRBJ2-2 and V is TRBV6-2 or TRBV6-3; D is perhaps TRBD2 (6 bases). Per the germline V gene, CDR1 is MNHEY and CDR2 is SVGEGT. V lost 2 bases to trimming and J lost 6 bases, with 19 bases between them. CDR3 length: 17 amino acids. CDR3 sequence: CASSYNPNQREAGELFF. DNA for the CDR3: TGTGCCAGCAGTTACAACCCCAACCAAAGGGAGGCCGGGGAGCTGTTTTTT.

The CDR3: CASSSTEYNEQFF. The CDR3 coding sequence is TGTGCCAGCAGTTCTACAGAATACAATGAGCAGTTCTTC. The rearrangement links TRBV12-3 or TRBV12-4 to TRBJ2-1; no clear D gene. V dropped 4 bases and J dropped 4 bases, with 8 bases sitting between them. The CDR3 has 13 residues.

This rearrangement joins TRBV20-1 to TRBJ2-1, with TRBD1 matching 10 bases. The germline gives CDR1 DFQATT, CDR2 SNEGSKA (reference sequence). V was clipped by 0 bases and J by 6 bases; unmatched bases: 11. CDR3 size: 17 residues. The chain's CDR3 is CSARDPFWDRGVNEQFF. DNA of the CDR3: TGCAGTGCTAGAGATCCCTTCTGGGACAGGGGAGTCAATGAGCAGTTCTTC.

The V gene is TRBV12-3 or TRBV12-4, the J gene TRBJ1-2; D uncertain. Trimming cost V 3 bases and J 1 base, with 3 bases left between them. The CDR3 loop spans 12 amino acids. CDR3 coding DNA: TGTGCCAGCAGTTTCGGTAACTATGGCTACACCTTC. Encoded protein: CASSFGNYGYTF.

The CDR3 loop is CASSLMSRGLAEETQYF. Written as DNA, the CDR3 is TGTGCCAGCAGTTTAATGTCAAGGGGCTTAGCGGAGGAGACCCAGTACTTC. The chain couples TRBV6-5 to TRBJ2-5, with D tentatively TRBD2 (6 bases). Germline V CDR1 and CDR2: MNHEY, SVGAGI. The V end lost 4 bases, the J end lost 5 bases, and 23 bases lay between the germline ends. The CDR3 is 17 residues long.

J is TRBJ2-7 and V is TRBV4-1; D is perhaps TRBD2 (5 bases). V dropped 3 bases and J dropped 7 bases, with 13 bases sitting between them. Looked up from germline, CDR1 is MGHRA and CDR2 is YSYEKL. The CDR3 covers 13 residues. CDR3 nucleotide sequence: TGCGCCAGCAGCCAGGCTCCCTGGGAGGAGCAGTACTTC. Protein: CASSQAPWEEQYF.

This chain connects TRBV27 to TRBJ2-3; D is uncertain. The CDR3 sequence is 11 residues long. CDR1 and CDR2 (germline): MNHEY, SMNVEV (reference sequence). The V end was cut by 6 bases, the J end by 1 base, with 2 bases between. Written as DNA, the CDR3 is TGTGCCAGCAGGGGCACAGATACGCAGTATTTT. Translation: CASRGTDTQYF.

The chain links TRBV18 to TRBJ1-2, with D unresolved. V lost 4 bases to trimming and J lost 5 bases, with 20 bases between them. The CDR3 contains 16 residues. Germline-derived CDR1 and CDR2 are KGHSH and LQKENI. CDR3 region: CASSRTPGQRRYGYTF. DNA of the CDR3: TGTGCCAGCTCACGCACCCCGGGCCAGAGGCGATATGGCTACACCTTC.

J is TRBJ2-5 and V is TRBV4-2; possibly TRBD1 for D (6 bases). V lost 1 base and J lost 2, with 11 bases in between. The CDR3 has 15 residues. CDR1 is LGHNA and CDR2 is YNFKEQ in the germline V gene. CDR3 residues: CASSQVPDSQETQYF. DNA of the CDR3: TGTGCCAGCAGCCAAGTACCGGACAGTCAAGAGACCCAGTACTTC.

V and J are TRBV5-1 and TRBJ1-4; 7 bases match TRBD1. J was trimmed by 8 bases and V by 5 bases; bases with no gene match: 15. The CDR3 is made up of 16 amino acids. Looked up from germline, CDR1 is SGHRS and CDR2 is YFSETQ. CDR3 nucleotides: TGCGCCAGCAGTTTGACCCCATCGGGACAGTACGAAAAACTGTTTTTT. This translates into CASSLTPSGQYEKLFF.